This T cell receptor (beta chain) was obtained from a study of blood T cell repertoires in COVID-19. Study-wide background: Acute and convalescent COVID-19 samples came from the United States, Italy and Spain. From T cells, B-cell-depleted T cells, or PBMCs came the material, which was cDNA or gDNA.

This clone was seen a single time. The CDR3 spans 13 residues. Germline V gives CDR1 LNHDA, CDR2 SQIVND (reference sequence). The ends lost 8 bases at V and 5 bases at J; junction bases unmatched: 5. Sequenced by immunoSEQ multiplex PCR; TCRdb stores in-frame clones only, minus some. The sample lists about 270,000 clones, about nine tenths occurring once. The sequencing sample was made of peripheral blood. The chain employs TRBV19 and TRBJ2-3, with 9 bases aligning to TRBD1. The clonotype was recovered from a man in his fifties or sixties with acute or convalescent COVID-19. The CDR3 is CASHRQGGDTQYF. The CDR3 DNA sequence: TGTGCCAGTCACAGACAGGGGGGAGATACGCAGTATTTT. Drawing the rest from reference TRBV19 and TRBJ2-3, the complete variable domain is DGGITQSPKYLFRKEGQNVTLSCEQNLNHDAMYWYRQDPGQGLRLIYYSQIVNDFQKGDIAEGYSVSREKKESFPLTVTSAQKNPTAFYLCASHRQGGDTQYFGPGTRLTVL.